The 25 T cell receptor beta chains below were found in one sample sequenced in a study of vaccination and CD4 T cells after COVID-19. The Oncomine TCR Beta short-read assay was applied to DNA of cultured CD4+ T cells. TCRdb itself ran the PCR reads through MiXCR, one entry per CDR3 protein. Found here are several hundred distinct CDR3 sequences, 9.5% to 12% of them singletons; the top ten hold around 26%. These receptors lack a known antigen. Treatment specified: 10-day PBMC culture with coronavirus spike peptide pools or control peptides (ViraFEST assay). The collection of CD4+ T cells from the unexposed donor took place before the COVID-19 pandemic (2011-2018). The specimen was CD4+ T cells from blood, cultured in vitro. The receptors originated from a human donor in good health.

With respect to this clonotype: The junction shows a germline mismatch at one end, possibly a read error. This chain links TRBV7-2 with TRBJ2-1, with 8 bases fitting TRBD2. There are 16 residues in the CDR3. CDR1 and CDR2 (germline): SGHTA, FQGNSA. CDR3 sequence (DNA): TGTGCCAGCAGCTTAGCTAGCGGGGTTACCTACAGTGAGCAGTTCTTC. This translates into CASSLASGVTYSEQFF.

By sample share, this clonotype is large. The chain employs TRBV6-5 and TRBJ1-2; 8 bases match TRBD1. The V gene end was trimmed by 2 bases and the J gene end by 4 bases; junction bases not matched to a gene: 3. Germline CDR1 and CDR2: MNHEY and SVGAGI. The CDR3 is 14 residues long. The CDR3 DNA reads as TGTGCCAGCAGTTACGGGACAGGCCCCTATGGCTACACCTTC. Translating gives CASSYGTGPYGYTF.

This clonotype is large within its sample. The V gene is TRBV7-2, the J gene TRBJ1-2; D unclear. Deletions cut 2 bases from V and 4 bases from J, with 5 bases between. The CDR3 covers 12 residues. Germline lookup yields CDR1 SGHTA and CDR2 FQGNSA. CDR3 nucleotides: TGTGCCAGCAGCTTACGGGCCTATGGCTACACCTTC. Amino acids: CASSLRAYGYTF.

V gene TRBV29-1 combines with J gene TRBJ1-3, with no clear D. The CDR3 has 12 amino acids. Trimming removed 1 base at V and 8 bases at J, with 9 bases between. Germline values: CDR1 SQVTM, CDR2 ANQGSEA. The chain's CDR3 is CSVEVMGDTIYF. In DNA form, the CDR3 reads TGCAGCGTTGAAGTTATGGGTGACACCATATATTTT.

By its share, this clonotype is large (0.1 to 1%). The V call is TRBV6-5, the J call TRBJ1-1, with unresolved D. Germline CDR1 is MNHEY and CDR2 is SVGAGI. Trimming shortened V by 3 bases and J by 2 bases, and 7 bases separated the two germline ends. CDR3 size: 13 residues. The CDR3 spells CASSYTENTEAFF. DNA of the CDR3: TGTGCCAGCAGTTATACGGAAAACACTGAAGCTTTCTTT.

Relative to its sample, this clonotype is large. This chain links TRBV11-2 with TRBJ2-7, with TRBD1 matching over 11 bases. The CDR3 length is 18 residues. Trimming removed 4 bases from V and 1 base from J; junction bases left unmatched: 12. Germline CDR1 is SGHAT and CDR2 is FQNNGV. CDR3 DNA: TGTGCCAGCAGCTACGAAGGACAGGGGGCTCCATCATCCTACGAGCAGTACTTC. It specifies CASSYEGQGAPSSYEQYF.

V gene TRBV11-3 combines with J gene TRBJ2-1; 7 nucleotides align to TRBD1. Looked up from germline, CDR1 is SGHNT and CDR2 is YENEEA. The CDR3 spans 16 residues. Trimming cost V 6 bases and J 2 bases; bases outside gene matches: 10. CDR3 DNA sequence: TGTGCCAGCAGTCTAAACAGGGGTGGCACCTACAATGAGCAGTTCTTC. This codes for CASSLNRGGTYNEQFF.

This clonotype is labeled large (0.1 to 1%). The J gene is TRBJ2-5, the V gene TRBV5-1, with TRBD2 matching 12 bases. Trimming removed 3 bases from V and 7 bases from J; junction bases left unmatched: 10. Germline-derived CDR1 and CDR2 are SGHRS and YFSETQ. The CDR3 has 16 amino acids. CDR3 in amino acids: CASSSYRLAGEVTQYF. DNA for the CDR3: TGCGCCAGCAGCTCATATAGACTAGCGGGGGAGGTGACCCAGTACTTC.

CDR3 sequence: CASRPAPDTQYF. The DNA for the CDR3 is TGTGCCAGCAGGCCGGCCCCAGATACGCAGTATTTT. The chain links TRBV6-1 to TRBJ2-3; unclear D gene. Germline CDR1 reads MNHNS; CDR2 reads SASEGT. This CDR3 region has 12 residues. V dropped 6 bases and J dropped 4 bases, with 8 bases sitting between them.

This clonotype is deemed medium-sized. The chain combines TRBV19 with TRBJ1-1, with D unresolved. Germline values: CDR1 LNHDA, CDR2 SQIVND (reference sequence). The CDR3 extends over 13 amino acids. The CDR3 region has the DNA TGTGCTTCCTTGGGCAGAACAAACACTGAAGCTTTCTTT. It is translated as CASLGRTNTEAFF.

This clonotype is categorized as large. V gene TRBV2 combines with J gene TRBJ1-2; D not certain. Between the trimmed V and J ends, which lost 5 bases and 8 bases, there was a span of 15 bases. Germline V CDR1 and CDR2: SNHLY, FYNNEI. The length of the CDR3 is 13 residues. As DNA, the CDR3 is TGTGCCAGCAGTTTACGCCCCCTTGAGGGCTACACCTTC. This gives the protein CASSLRPLEGYTF.

The rearrangement joins TRBV5-1 to TRBJ2-1; D assignment may be TRBD1 or TRBD2 (5 bases each). Germline V gene sequence: CDR1 SGHRS, CDR2 YFSETQ. V lost 4 bases, J lost 6 bases, and 20 bases lay in between. The CDR3 extends over 16 amino acids. The CDR3 coding sequence is TGCGCCAGCAGCCCAGGGACCCCGGAGTTTTGCAATGAGCAGTTCTTC. Its protein is CASSPGTPEFCNEQFF. The entire variable domain, with the rest obtained from reference TRBV5-1 and TRBJ2-1, is as follows: KAGVTQTPRYLIKTRGQQVTLSCSPISGHRSVSWYQQTPGQGLQFLFEYFSETQRNKGNFPGRFSGRQFSNSRSEMNVSTLELGDSALYLCASSPGTPEFCNEQFFGPGTRLTVL.

The chain carries TRBV5-1 and TRBJ2-1, with 9 positions matching TRBD2. The J segment lost 5 bases and the V segment lost 4 bases, leaving 7 bases of the junction unmatched. The CDR3 is 15 residues long. Germline V lookup: CDR1 SGHRS, CDR2 YFSETQ. The CDR3 sequence: CASSLSGGPDNEQFF. CDR3 nucleotide sequence: TGCGCCAGCAGCCTAAGCGGGGGGCCCGACAATGAGCAGTTCTTC.

By sample fraction, this clonotype is large. The chain couples TRBV6-2 or TRBV6-3 to TRBJ1-5; D call uncertain. In germline, CDR1 is MNHEY, CDR2 SVGEGT. This CDR3 is 14 amino acids long. Trimming left V 0 bases short and J 6 bases short, with 9 bases between. CDR3 sequence: CASSYSATGQPQHF. Written as DNA, the CDR3 is TGTGCCAGCAGTTACTCGGCCACGGGTCAGCCCCAGCATTTT.

This sequence joins TRBV5-1 and TRBJ2-4; D perhaps matches TRBD1 (6 bases). V lost 2 bases to trimming and J lost 2 bases, with 14 bases between them. Germline V gives CDR1 SGHRS, CDR2 YFSETQ. The CDR3 sequence is 16 residues long. The DNA of the CDR3 is TGCGCCAGCAGCTTATCAGGGGTGGTGACCAAAAACATTCAGTACTTC. Encoded protein: CASSLSGVVTKNIQYF.

The chain combines TRBV7-2 with TRBJ2-3; D ambiguous. V shed 1 base and J shed 7 bases, with 9 bases lying between them. The CDR3 loop spans 13 amino acids. Germline CDR1 is SGHTA and CDR2 is FQGNSA. The CDR3, as DNA: TGTGCCAGCAGCTTAGAGGCAGAAAATACGCAGTATTTT. Translated: CASSLEAENTQYF.

The CDR3 sequence: CASSVRATVRTGELFF. For the CDR3, the DNA is TGCGCCAGCAGTGTCCGGGCTACGGTTCGCACCGGGGAGCTGTTTTTT. This sequence joins TRBV5-1 and TRBJ2-2; D gene unclear. Germline loops: CDR1 SGHRS, CDR2 YFSETQ. The CDR3 totals 16 residues. With 5 bases removed from V and 4 bases from J, the gap between germline ends came to 18 bases. Full variable domain (outside the CDR3, taken from reference TRBV5-1 and TRBJ2-2): KAGVTQTPRYLIKTRGQQVTLSCSPISGHRSVSWYQQTPGQGLQFLFEYFSETQRNKGNFPGRFSGRQFSNSRSEMNVSTLELGDSALYLCASSVRATVRTGELFFGEGSRLTVL.

This clonotype rates as large. This chain connects TRBV28 to TRBJ1-1; no reliable D call. Deletions cut 1 base from V and 5 bases from J, with 11 bases between. The CDR3 is 14 residues long. Looked up from germline, CDR1 is MDHEN and CDR2 is SYDVKM. CDR3 in amino acids: CASSLSSARTEAFF. CDR3 DNA sequence: TGTGCCAGCAGTTTATCATCCGCCAGGACTGAAGCTTTCTTT.

This clonotype is deemed large (0.1 to 1%). This sequence joins TRBV2 and TRBJ1-1; the match to TRBD1 covers 7 bases. The CDR3 is 13 amino acids. The V segment lost 10 bases and the J segment 1 base; nucleotides outside the gene matches: 6. Germline V gene sequence: CDR1 SNHLY, CDR2 FYNNEI. This chain's CDR3 is CATEGQANTEAFF. CDR3 nucleotides: TGTGCCACAGAAGGACAGGCGAACACTGAAGCTTTCTTT.

This clonotype was counted only a few times. V and J are TRBV19 and TRBJ2-2, with a tentative D call TRBD2 (5 bases). The V end lost 6 bases, the J end lost 11 bases, and 19 bases lay between the germline ends. Germline V gene data show CDR1 as LNHDA and CDR2 as SQIVND (reference sequence). The CDR3 contains 14 residues. This CDR3 reads CASRGLEHRGELFF. In DNA, the CDR3 is TGTGCCAGTAGAGGGCTTGAACACCGGGGAGAGCTGTTTTTT.

This clonotype is classed as large. This chain joins TRBV7-8 and TRBJ1-3; no firm D call. Germline V lookup: CDR1 SGHVS, CDR2 FQNEAQ. The CDR3 length is 14 residues. V lost 1 base to trimming and J lost 4 bases, with 8 bases between them. CDR3 nucleotide sequence: TGTGCCAGCAGCTTAGTCGGCGGAGGAAACACCATATATTTT. Its translation is CASSLVGGGNTIYF. Looking up the rest from reference TRBV7-8 and TRBJ1-3 gives the full variable domain: GAGVSQSPRYKVAKRGQDVALRCDPISGHVSLFWYQQALGQGPEFLTYFQNEAQLDKSGLPSDRFFAERPEGSVSTLKIQRTQQEDSAVYLCASSLVGGGNTIYFGEGSWLTVV.

The sample holds a few counts of this clonotype. V usage is TRBV5-1 and J usage is TRBJ2-1; D remains unclear. The V gene's germline CDR1 is SGHRS and CDR2 YFSETQ. The CDR3 covers 14 residues. Trimming removed 1 base from V and 2 bases from J, with 7 bases in between. This CDR3 reads CASSLRAAYNEQFF. The CDR3 DNA follows: TGCGCCAGCAGCTTGCGAGCAGCCTACAATGAGCAGTTCTTC.

For the CDR3, the DNA is TGTGCCAGCAGACGTACAGGGGGCACTGGAAACACCATATATTTT. This codes for CASRRTGGTGNTIYF. The chain links TRBV6-1 to TRBJ1-3, with TRBD1 matching 9 bases. Germline V gene sequence: CDR1 MNHNS, CDR2 SASEGT. J was trimmed by 2 bases and V by 6 bases; bases with no gene match: 5. The CDR3 has 15 residues.

By its share, this clonotype is medium-sized (0.01 to 0.1%). At one of its ends the junction is not consistent with the germline gene, which may arise from a read error. This sequence joins TRBV28 and TRBJ2-7; D gene unclear. The CDR3 runs 15 residues. CDR1 is MDHEN, CDR2 SYDVKM, per germline. For the CDR3, the DNA is TGTGCCATCAGTCCACTCGGGCTTTTAACCTACGAGCAGTACTTC. This codes for CAISPLGLLTYEQYF.

The chain uses TRBV20-1 and TRBJ1-1; no firm D call. The CDR3 spans 11 residues. V was pared by 6 bases and J by 1 base, with 6 bases between. Germline lookup yields CDR1 DFQATT and CDR2 SNEGSKA (reference sequence). The CDR3 here is CSAGGNTEAFF. The CDR3 coding sequence is TGCAGTGCGGGCGGGAACACTGAAGCTTTCTTT.